Listed here are 14 T cell receptor beta chains from one sample, sequenced in a study of post-analysis software for immune sequencing data. Study findings and constraints: Five TRBV segments were significantly more frequent in patients than in controls. TRBV5-6, TRBV5-1 and TRBV20-1 were among these segments.

Their target antigens are unknown. Tagging with unique molecular identifiers was a feature of the TCR beta cDNA libraries. TCRdb used MiXCR to reprocess the PCR reads, holding one entry per CDR3 protein. The sample has approximately 260,000 distinct CDR3 sequences; 35% to 40% are singletons. The sequencing sample was made of blood. These receptors all come from a girl aged 10-17 years with multiple sclerosis.

In its sample, this clonotype was seen many times. J is TRBJ2-5 and V is TRBV7-2, with 10 bases that match TRBD1. Trimming cost V 3 bases and J 5 bases; bases outside gene matches: 12. The CDR3 consists of 17 residues. The germline gives CDR1 SGHTA, CDR2 FQGNSA. CDR3 sequence (DNA): TGTGCCAGCAGCTTGGAGGTCGGGACAGGGGTCCGGGAGACCCAGTACTTC. Translated, it gives CASSLEVGTGVRETQYF.

The chain carries TRBV20-1 and TRBJ2-5, with 7 nucleotides matching TRBD2. The CDR3 loop spans 15 amino acids. J gave up 1 base and V 2 bases, and 7 bases lay outside the gene matches. Germline CDR1 DFQATT, CDR2 SNEGSKA (reference sequence). The CDR3 DNA reads as TGCAGTGCTAGAAGGGCTAGCGGTACCCAAGAGACCCAGTACTTC. This encodes CSARRASGTQETQYF.

This clonotype was seen more than once but under ten times. At one end, the junction sequence differs from germline, possibly due to a read error. The V gene is TRBV3-1, the J gene TRBJ2-3, with a weak D call TRBD1 (6 bases). From germline, CDR1 is LGHDT and CDR2 YNNKEL (reference sequence). This CDR3 is 13 amino acids long. In DNA form, the CDR3 reads TGTGCCGGCAGCCTTAACAGGGAAGATACGCAGTATTTT. This codes for CAGSLNREDTQYF.

The chain has TRBV6-2 or TRBV6-3 and TRBJ1-2, with 12 bases that match TRBD1. The CDR3 has 18 residues. J lost 4 bases, V lost 0 bases, and 9 bases had no gene match. Germline CDR1 and CDR2: MNHEY and SVGEGT. The CDR3 spells CASSYSVGQGAIGYGYTF. As DNA, the CDR3 is TGTGCCAGCAGTTACTCCGTGGGACAGGGGGCAATCGGCTATGGCTACACCTTC.

This rearrangement joins TRBV29-1 to TRBJ2-7; D ambiguous. The ends were cut back, 7 bases at V and 10 bases at J, with 14 bases in the middle. The CDR3 is 10 amino acids. The germline V gene has CDR1 SQVTM and CDR2 ANQGSEA. CDR3 sequence (DNA): TGCAGCGGGGTCAGAGAGGCTCAGTACTTC. This encodes CSGVREAQYF.

There are many counts of this clonotype. The chain couples TRBV9 to TRBJ1-2; possibly TRBD1 for D (6 bases). The V end lost 3 bases, the J end lost 8 bases, and 17 bases lay between the germline ends. Germline V lookup: CDR1 SGDLS, CDR2 YYNGEE. The CDR3 runs 14 residues. Here the CDR3 DNA reads TGTGCCAGCAGCGCCTCGGCAGGGGTGAGGGGCTACACCTTC. The encoded protein is CASSASAGVRGYTF.

This chain links TRBV7-2 with TRBJ2-5, with 12 bases fitting TRBD2. The J call is uncertain, as TRBJ2-7 better fits the DNA end. The CDR3 consists of 17 residues. The germline CDR1 and CDR2 sequences are SGHTA and FQGNSA. The CDR3 bases are TGTGCCAGCAGCAGAATGACTCTAGCGGGGGGGCCTCGCGAGCAGTACTTC. Translation: CASSRMTLAGGPREQYF.

This clonotype was counted between two and nine times. This chain connects TRBV3-1 to TRBJ1-5, with D perhaps TRBD1 (5 bases). Germline-derived CDR1 and CDR2 are LGHDT and YNNKEL (reference sequence). V dropped 6 bases and J dropped 6 bases, with 12 bases sitting between them. The CDR3 runs 13 residues. The CDR3 DNA reads as TGTGCCAGCAGTGAGGGGTCGGCTCAGCCCCAGCATTTT. Its translation: CASSEGSAQPQHF. The whole variable domain, remainder taken from reference TRBV3-1 and TRBJ1-5, is DTAVSQTPKYLVTQMGNDKSIKCEQNLGHDTMYWYKQDSKKFLKIMFSYNNKELIINETVPNRFSPKSPDKAHLNLHINSLELGDSAVYFCASSEGSAQPQHFGDGTRLSIL.

This clonotype was observed a single time. CDR3 DNA sequence: TGTGCCATTGAGGGGAGGGATCGAGGCTATGGCTACACCTTC. This gives the protein CAIEGRDRGYGYTF. The chain carries TRBV15 and TRBJ1-2, with a weak D call TRBD1 (5 bases). The V end was cut by 10 bases, the J end by 4 bases, with 19 bases between. CDR3 length equals 14 residues. CDR1 LNHNV and CDR2 YYDKDF come from the germline V gene (reference sequence).

This clonotype has at least ten counts. This chain joins TRBV5-1 and TRBJ2-1; TRBD1 aligns across 8 bases. The CDR3 has 16 amino acids. Germline CDR1 is SGHRS and CDR2 is YFSETQ. Trimming removed 4 bases from V and 7 bases from J; junction bases left unmatched: 13. The chain's CDR3 is CASSPGDRGSGNEQFF. CDR3 DNA: TGCGCCAGCAGCCCGGGTGACAGGGGAAGTGGGAATGAGCAGTTCTTC.

This clonotype was picked up a small number of times. J is TRBJ1-1 and V is TRBV20-1; D is uncertain. Germline values: CDR1 DFQATT, CDR2 SNEGSKA (reference sequence). The V gene lost 3 bases and the J gene lost 5 bases, with 19 bases spanning the gap. This CDR3 has 15 residues. The CDR3 loop reads CSARSVKGVRTEAFF. The CDR3 region has the DNA TGCAGTGCTAGGAGCGTCAAGGGTGTGAGAACTGAAGCTTTCTTT.

This rearrangement joins TRBV3-1 to TRBJ1-1; TRBD1 matches 7 bases. The CDR3 length is 14 residues. The V gene end was trimmed by 3 bases and the J gene end by 7 bases; junction bases not matched to a gene: 8. Germline V gene lookup returns CDR1 LGHDT and CDR2 YNNKEL (reference sequence). The CDR3 sequence is CASSQRRGLYEAFF. The CDR3, as DNA: TGTGCCAGCAGCCAGAGAAGGGGGCTCTATGAAGCTTTCTTT.

This clonotype was picked up many times. This chain connects TRBV20-1 to TRBJ1-1; 9 nucleotides align to TRBD1. Germline CDR1 and CDR2: DFQATT and SNEGSKA (reference sequence). Trimming cost V 0 bases and J 8 bases; bases outside gene matches: 16. The CDR3 sequence is 17 residues long. DNA of the CDR3: TGCAGTGCTAGAGACCGGCCCCGACAGGGGGTCTTTGACGAAGCTTTCTTT. Encoded protein: CSARDRPRQGVFDEAFF.

This clonotype has at least ten counts. The chain recombines TRBV20-1 with TRBJ2-1; D is uncertain. Germline CDR1 is DFQATT and CDR2 is SNEGSKA (reference sequence). There are 14 residues in the CDR3. V gave up 6 bases and J gave up 6 bases, with 18 bases separating them. The CDR3 here is CSAFDPGRANEQFF. The DNA for the CDR3 is TGCAGTGCATTCGACCCGGGCCGGGCCAATGAGCAGTTCTTC.